This paragraph covers one T cell receptor beta chain sequence. Its antigen remains unidentified. The input lacks base qualities; no much larger clone sits a single base away. The CDR3 goes from the cysteine to the phenylalanine over 15 residues. Of the read, only the CDR3 DNA is kept; its 45 bases are in frame from base 1. V and J lose 2 bases and 4 bases, and a span of 14 bases separates them. The CDR1 and CDR2 encoded by the germline V gene are MDHEN and SYDVKM. Enrolling through a virtual design, the prospective study's participants ranged in age from about 18 to 89 years and lived across roughly 23 United States geographic areas. In the prospective study, participants were assigned to cohorts based on the clinical history participants reported in a screening survey and a study questionnaire. In the prospective study, mobile phlebotomists collected whole blood, serum and a nasopharyngeal or oropharyngeal swab from each participant. Over a roughly two-month period, participants in the prospective study had the option of providing additional blood draws and questionnaires. Blood samples from the prospective study were shipped frozen or at room temperature prior to DNA extraction.

This entry is derived from a study of blood T cell repertoires in COVID-19 (TCRdb year 2020). With regard to the full study: Samples from collaborators originated in the United States, Italy and Spain and spanned both the acute and convalescent phases of COVID-19. The prospective study material was composed of cDNA or gDNA derived from T cells, B-cell-depleted T cells, or PBMCs. Deeply sampled blood TCRbeta repertoires from subjects exposed to, actively infected with, or recovered from COVID-19 were included in the dataset. The repertoires were made available in a free public database intended to serve as a resource for research on the immune response to SARS-CoV-2. The samples were drawn from two sources: the first 160 participants of the ongoing ImmuneRACE study, and some 1,300 subjects contributed by 6 global collaborators. The sample metadata nearly always contained a de-identified subject ID, COVID-19 status, age in years and sex. Where available, HLA class I and class II types were taken from metadata supplied by the sample provider and were not determined by assay-based typing.

Overall results and qualifications from the work: Clinical and demographic metadata were provided uncurated, with the amount varying by source and participant.

The immunoSEQ Assay, a bias-controlled multiplex PCR, was used to amplify TCRbeta CDR3 regions from genomic DNA. On the study's bioinformatics: The number of nucleated cells in each sample was estimated by amplification of reference gene primers within the assay. To quantify the absolute abundance of each unique TCRbeta CDR3 rearrangement, sequence reads were collapsed and filtered. For each sample, productive Simpson clonality was calculated as the square root of Simpson's diversity index across productive rearrangements. TCRdb retrieved this table from immuneACCESS and kept in-frame rearrangements only. Not all clones are present; in checked studies, unresolved V genes account for under half, and no reason is known for the remainder. Clone size and V and J calls were adopted from that table, with D and trimming inferred from the DNA. The sample yields under 250,000 clones; about 86% were counted once. The ten largest make up about 1.3% of the sample.

The specimen was PBMCs or T cells enriched from blood (not recorded which). The chain is assembled from TRBV28 and TRBJ1-2; no confident D gene assignment can be made. The source is a woman in her thirties or forties with acute COVID-19. CDR3 protein: CASSLGGGGPYGYTF. The DNA sequence is TGTGCCAGCAGTTTAGGAGGTGGAGGCCCCTATGGCTACACCTTC.